What follows describes a single T cell receptor (beta chain). What it binds is unknown. Uncontrolled infection, other autoimmune disease, pregnancy and lactation each barred patients from inclusion. Diagnostic assessment was based on clinical symptoms, serum thyroxine and TRAb, thyroid ultrasound and orbital computed tomography. Amplified TCR beta CDR3 regions derived from RNA transcripts. The study used the HTBI primer set for a first-round RT-PCR of the TCR CDR3. TCRdb processed the multiplex PCR reads anew with MiXCR; each CDR3 protein has one entry. The data show approximately 640,000 distinct CDR3 sequences, about 45% seen once. This sample was taken from a study of T cells in Graves' hyperthyroidism and ophthalmopathy. General study results and limits: Ophthalmopathy could be told apart from stable hyperthyroidism with a 13 V-J model. Among thyroid clonotypes expanded above 0.001, most also appeared in blood.

Per germline, CDR1 SNHLY and CDR2 FYNNEI. The ends were cut back, 5 bases at V and 10 bases at J, with 15 bases in the middle. CDR3 length: 14 residues. The receptor comes from an adult man with Graves' disease, either hyperthyroidism or ophthalmopathy (not recorded which). This chain links TRBV2 with TRBJ1-6; no firm D call. The sequencing sample was made of peripheral blood or thyroid tissue (not recorded which). The CDR3 region is CASSHPRNGSPLHF. The CDR3 nucleotides are TGTGCCAGCAGTCACCCGCGTAATGGGTCACCCCTCCACTTT.